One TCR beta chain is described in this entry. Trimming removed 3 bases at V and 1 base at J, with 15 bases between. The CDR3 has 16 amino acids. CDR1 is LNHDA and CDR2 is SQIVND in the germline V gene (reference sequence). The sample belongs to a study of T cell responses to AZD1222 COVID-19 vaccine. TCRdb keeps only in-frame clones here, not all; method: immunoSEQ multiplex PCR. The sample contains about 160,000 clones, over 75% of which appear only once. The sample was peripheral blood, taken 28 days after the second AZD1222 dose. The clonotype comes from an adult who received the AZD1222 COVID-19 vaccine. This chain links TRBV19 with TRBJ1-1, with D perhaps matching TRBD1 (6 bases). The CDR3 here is CASSIRRGRQNTEAFF. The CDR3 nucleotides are TGTGCCAGTAGTATCCGGCGGGGGCGGCAGAACACTGAAGCTTTCTTT. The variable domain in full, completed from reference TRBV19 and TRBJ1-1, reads DGGITQSPKYLFRKEGQNVTLSCEQNLNHDAMYWYRQDPGQGLRLIYYSQIVNDFQKGDIAEGYSVSREKKESFPLTVTSAQKNPTAFYLCASSIRRGRQNTEAFFGQGTRLTVV.